This T cell receptor beta chain was obtained from a study of beta chain features in type 1 diabetes. Study background: Cells sorted and examined across all samples totaled roughly 100,000,000. Study-wide points: The study found moderately but significantly shorter TCRB CDR3s in all four CD4+ subsets of Type 1 diabetes patients.

Reverse transcription of all isolated RNA meant that expressed TCRB transcripts were sequenced. The repertoire was sequenced with immunoSEQ multiplex PCR; TCRdb's copy has only in-frame clones and lacks some. The profile covers about 260,000 clones, with roughly 21% appearing a single time and approximately 0.029% taken by the ten largest. CD4+ naive, central memory, regulatory and stem cell-like memory subsets were isolated by sorting on CD45RO/CCR7/CD25/CD127/CD95/CD27. Each population that was sorted was more than 98% pure. A note on this clone: Its antigen remains unidentified.

This CDR3 contains 15 residues. Germline V gene lookup returns CDR1 KGHSH and CDR2 LQKENI. The V and J ends lost 0 bases and 2 bases respectively, with 9 bases between them. J is TRBJ2-3 and V is TRBV18, with D possibly TRBD1 on 6 matching bases. The specimen sequenced was naive CD4+ T cells from blood. The TCR comes from a middle-aged woman with type 1 diabetes. The CDR3 region is CASSPPDSATDTQYF. The CDR3, as DNA: TGTGCCAGCTCACCACCGGACAGCGCCACAGATACGCAGTATTTT.